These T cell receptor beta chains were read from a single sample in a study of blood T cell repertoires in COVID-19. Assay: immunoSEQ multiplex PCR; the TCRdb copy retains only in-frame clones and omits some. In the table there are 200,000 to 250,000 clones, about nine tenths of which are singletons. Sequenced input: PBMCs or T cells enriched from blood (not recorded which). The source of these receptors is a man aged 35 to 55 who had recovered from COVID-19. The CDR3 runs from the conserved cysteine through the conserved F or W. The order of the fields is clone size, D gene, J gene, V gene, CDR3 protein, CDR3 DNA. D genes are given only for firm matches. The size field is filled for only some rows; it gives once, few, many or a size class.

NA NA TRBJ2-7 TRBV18 CASSRQVYSYEQYF TGTGCCAGCTCAAGACAGGTATACTCCTACGAGCAGTACTTC
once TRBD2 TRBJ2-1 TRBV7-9 CASSHRTSGNNEQFF TGTGCCAGCAGCCACCGGACTAGCGGGAATAATGAGCAGTTCTTC
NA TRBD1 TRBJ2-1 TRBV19 CASSISAGQGRNEQFF TGTGCCAGTAGTATTTCTGCGGGACAGGGCAGGAATGAGCAGTTCTTC
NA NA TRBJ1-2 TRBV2 CASTTTGTLLRGYGYTF TGTGCCAGCACCACAACCGGGACACTCTTGAGAGGCTATGGCTACACCTTC
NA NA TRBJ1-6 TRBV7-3 CASSIRGANSPLHF TGTGCCAGCAGCATTAGGGGCGCAAATTCACCCCTCCACTTT
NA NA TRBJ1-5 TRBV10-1 CASSESPTGNQPQHF TGCGCCAGCAGTGAGTCCCCCACAGGGAACCAGCCCCAGCATTTT
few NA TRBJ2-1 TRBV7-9 CASSLIRSGVNEQFF TGTGCCAGCAGCTTAATCAGGTCCGGTGTCAATGAGCAGTTCTTC
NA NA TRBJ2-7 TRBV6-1 CASSEQTVLSEQYF TGTGCCAGCAGTGAGCAGACAGTACTGAGTGAGCAGTACTTC
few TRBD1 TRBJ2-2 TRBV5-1 CASSFLGQGTNTGELFF TGCGCCAGCAGCTTTTTGGGACAGGGAACGAACACCGGGGAGCTGTTTTTT
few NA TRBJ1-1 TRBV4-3 CASSQDLGAWGMNTEAFF TGCGCCAGCAGCCAAGATTTGGGGGCCTGGGGGATGAACACTGAAGCTTTCTTT